These T cell receptor beta chains were read from a single sample in a study of cytomegalovirus exposure and HLA in healthy donors. Sequencing was performed with immunoSEQ multiplex PCR; in TCRdb, only in-frame clones are kept and a portion is missing. The sample contains roughly 120,000 clones, around three quarters of which appear only once. The sequenced material came from PBMCs. These receptors all come from a woman aged 25-40 years in good health and CMV-seronegative. CDR3s include the opening cysteine and the closing phenylalanine or tryptophan. The D gene is left open where the match is weak. Clone sizes are given selectively: once, few, many, or a class where the clone is expanded.

d_call	v_call	clone_size	j_call	cdr3_length	cdr3_nt	cdr3_aa
TRBD1	TRBV30	NA	TRBJ1-6	13	TGTGCCTGGAGGGACAGGGGGTACTCACCCCTCCACTTT	CAWRDRGYSPLHF
TRBD1	TRBV4-1	few	TRBJ2-7	15	TGCGCCAGCAGCCACGACCCGGGACAGGGGTACGAGCAGTACTTC	CASSHDPGQGYEQYF
NA	TRBV6-5	NA	TRBJ2-2	15	TGTGCCAGCAGTTACCATACGCGCTACACCGGGGAGCTGTTTTTT	CASSYHTRYTGELFF
NA	TRBV2	NA	TRBJ1-5	14	TGTGCCAGCAGTGAAGCTGCGGGGAGGGGTCCCCAGCATTTT	CASSEAAGRGPQHF
NA	TRBV30	NA	TRBJ1-5	12	TGTGCCTGGAGTGTGGCAGGGTGGCCCCAGCATTTT	CAWSVAGWPQHF
NA	TRBV20-1	NA	TRBJ1-1	11	TGCAGTGCTAGACAACAGTGTGAAGCTTTCTTT	CSARQQCEAFF
NA	TRBV11-2	NA	TRBJ1-1	11	TGTGCCAGCAGCTTAAACAAAGAAGCTTTCTTT	CASSLNKEAFF
TRBD2	TRBV6-6	NA	TRBJ2-7	16	TGTGCCAGCAGGGGGATTACTAGCGGGAGTTTCCACGAGCAGTACTTC	CASRGITSGSFHEQYF
TRBD1	TRBV27	NA	TRBJ1-2	14	TGTGCCAGCAGCGCAGGACAGGGGCTCTTGGGCTACACCTTC	CASSAGQGLLGYTF
TRBD2	TRBV2	NA	TRBJ2-5	14	TGTGCCAGCAGTGAGGCGGCCGGGAGGGAGACCCAGTACTTC	CASSEAAGRETQYF
NA	TRBV30	NA	TRBJ2-3	13	TGTGCCTGGAGTCGATCGAACAGGGATACGCAGTATTTT	CAWSRSNRDTQYF
TRBD1	TRBV9	few	TRBJ1-2	15	TGTGCCAGCAGCCCCTCTGGACAGGTGATCTATGGCTACACCTTC	CASSPSGQVIYGYTF
NA	TRBV5-8	NA	TRBJ1-1	15	TGTGCCAGCAGCTTAAGGGGCTCGCACATCGATGAAGCTTTCTTT	CASSLRGSHIDEAFF
TRBD2	TRBV5-1	NA	TRBJ2-1	15	TGCGCCAGCAGCTGGTCTAGCGGGAGTAATAATGAGCAGTTCTTC	CASSWSSGSNNEQFF
TRBD2	TRBV6-5	NA	TRBJ2-7	14	TGTGCCAGCAGGGGACTAGCGGACGCAGGGGAGCAGTACTTC	CASRGLADAGEQYF
NA	TRBV5-4	few	TRBJ2-3	13	TGTGCCAGCAGCTCAGATCGGGTGGATACGCAGTATTTT	CASSSDRVDTQYF
NA	TRBV12-5	NA	TRBJ1-1	15	TGTGCTAGTGGCCCATTAGGGGGATTAGGCAGCGAAGCTTTCTTT	CASGPLGGLGSEAFF
NA	TRBV15	NA	TRBJ1-1	13	TGTGCCACCAGCAGAGAGAAGGGGCCTGAAGCTTTCTTT	CATSREKGPEAFF
NA	TRBV4-3	NA	TRBJ2-2	16	TGCGCCAGCAGCCAAGATAGGGGGGGTATGGCCGGGGAGCTGTTTTTT	CASSQDRGGMAGELFF
TRBD2	TRBV9	few	TRBJ2-5	14	TGTGCCAGCAGCGTAGGGGGGGGCCAAGAGACCCAGTACTTC	CASSVGGGQETQYF
NA	TRBV27	NA	TRBJ1-1	13	TGTGCCAGCAGATCAGGGTTGAACACTGAAGCTTTCTTT	CASRSGLNTEAFF
NA	TRBV11-1	NA	TRBJ2-5	15	TGTGCCAGCAGCTTAGTATCCGGGGAAAGGGAGACCCAGTACTTC	CASSLVSGERETQYF